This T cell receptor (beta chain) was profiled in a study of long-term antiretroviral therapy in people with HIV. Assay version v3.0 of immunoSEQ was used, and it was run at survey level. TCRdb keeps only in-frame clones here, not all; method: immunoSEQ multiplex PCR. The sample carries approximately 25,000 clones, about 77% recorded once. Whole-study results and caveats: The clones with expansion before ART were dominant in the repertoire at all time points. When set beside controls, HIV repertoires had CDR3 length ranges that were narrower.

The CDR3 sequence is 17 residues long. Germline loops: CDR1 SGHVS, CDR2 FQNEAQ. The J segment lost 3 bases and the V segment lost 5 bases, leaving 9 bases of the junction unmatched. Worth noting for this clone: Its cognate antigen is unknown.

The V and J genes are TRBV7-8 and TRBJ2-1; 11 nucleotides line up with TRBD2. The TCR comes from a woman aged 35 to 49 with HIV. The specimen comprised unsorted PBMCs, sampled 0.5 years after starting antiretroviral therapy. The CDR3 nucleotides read TGTGCCAGCAGCAAACTAATAGCGGGGGGGGTCTACAATGAGCAGTTCTTC. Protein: CASSKLIAGGVYNEQFF.